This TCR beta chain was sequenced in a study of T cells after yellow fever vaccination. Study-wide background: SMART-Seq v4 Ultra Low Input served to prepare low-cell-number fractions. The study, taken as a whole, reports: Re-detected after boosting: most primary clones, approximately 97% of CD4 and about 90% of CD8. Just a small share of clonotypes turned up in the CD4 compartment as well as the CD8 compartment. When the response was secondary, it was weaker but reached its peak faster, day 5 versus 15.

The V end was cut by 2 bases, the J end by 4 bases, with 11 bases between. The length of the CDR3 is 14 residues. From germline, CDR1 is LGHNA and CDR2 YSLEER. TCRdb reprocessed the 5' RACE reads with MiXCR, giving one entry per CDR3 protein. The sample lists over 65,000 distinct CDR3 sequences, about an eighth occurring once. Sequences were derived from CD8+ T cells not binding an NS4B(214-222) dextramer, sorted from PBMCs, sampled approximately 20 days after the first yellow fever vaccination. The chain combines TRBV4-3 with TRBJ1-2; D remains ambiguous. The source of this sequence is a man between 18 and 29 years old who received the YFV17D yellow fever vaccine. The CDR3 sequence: CASSQRGVGYGYTF. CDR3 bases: TGCGCCAGCAGCCAACGGGGAGTTGGCTATGGCTACACCTTC.